This T cell receptor (beta chain) was identified in a study of T cells after yellow fever vaccination (dated by TCRdb to about 2019). Context from the whole study: The SMART-Seq v4 Ultra Low Input RNA kit was used to prepare libraries from fractions with low cell numbers. To track T-cell clones before and after primary and booster YFV17D yellow fever vaccination, bulk TCR alpha and beta repertoires were sequenced longitudinally. The cohort comprised two healthy male donors, one aged 18 to 29 and one aged 30 to 39 years. Blood was collected at multiple timepoints before and after primary and secondary immunization, and bulk PBMC replicates and cell subsets were isolated.

The instrument was an Illumina NovaSeq 6000. TCR cDNA was synthesized by 5'RACE template switching, through which a universal primer site and unique molecular identifiers were introduced. Priming of cDNA synthesis was performed from both the TCR alpha and TCR beta constant segments. Library amplification involved two PCR steps, and the second step added sample barcodes and sequencing adapters. Sequencing of libraries was done on Illumina HiSeq 2500 (2x100 bp) or NovaSeq (2x150 bp). Under the source paper's analysis protocol: Demultiplexing of reads and collapsing into UMI consensus sequences were performed with MIGEC, and V(D)J alignment was carried out with MiXCR. Clonotypes responding to the vaccine were identified with edgeR on replicate PBMC samples, with the criteria of FDR below 0.01 and a log2 fold change above 5 up to day 15. CD4 or CD8 identity was assigned to each bulk clonotype according to whether the clonotype was present at higher abundance in the sequenced CD4 repertoire or the sequenced CD8 repertoire. Using fastp trimming at Q25 and MiXCR clonotype assembly, TCRdb reanalyzed the public sequencing data and kept in-frame beta chains. Merged by CDR3 protein, the rows form single entries marked with the most common genes and DNA. These V and J calls originate from TCRdb's pipeline instead of the authors' own analysis. Counted in this sample were around 330,000 distinct CDR3 sequences; 3.6% of them appeared once. Less than 25% of the sample belongs to the ten largest clones.

Overall results and qualifications from the work: Computational filtering was needed because FACS-sorted repertoires could contain abundant contaminating clonotypes from the bulk population. Because only a couple of donors were included in the study, the extent to which the findings can be generalized is limited. Compared with the primary T-cell response, the secondary T-cell response was weaker but faster, peaking on day 5 rather than day 15. A small fraction of clonotypes showed up in both the CD4 and CD8 compartments, probably as a result of convergent recombination. After the booster, most clones that had expanded after primary vaccination were detected again (around 97% of CD4 and roughly nine tenths of CD8), suggesting broad maintenance of memory.

The treatment or condition label, read with the paper, signifies: live attenuated yellow fever vaccine strain. At each blood-draw timepoint, two biological replicates of bulk PBMCs were obtained. A standard Ficoll-Paque protocol was used to isolate PBMCs from peripheral blood. TriZol was used to extract RNA from bulk PBMCs, CD4 and CD8 fractions, and dextramer-positive and dextramer-negative fractions. This clonotype showed up many times. It has no known antigen specificity. No much larger clonotype is one base removed from it; base qualities were not supplied. V is reduced by 3 bases and J by 4 bases, leaving a spacing of 16 bases between them. The CDR3 contains 16 residues, cysteine and phenylalanine counted. Solely the CDR3 DNA is kept, with 48 bases framed from the first base. Looking up the germline V gene yields CDR1 LGHNA and CDR2 YSLEER.

This chain is built from TRBV4-3 and TRBJ2-1; tentative D gene TRBD2, with 5 bases matching. The source of this sequence is a man between 18 and 29 years old who received the YFV17D yellow fever vaccine. The starting material was PBMCs, obtained on the day of the yellow fever booster vaccination. The CDR3 protein is CASSQDGGPQYNEQFF. Read as DNA, the sequence is TGCGCCAGCAGCCAGGACGGAGGCCCCCAATACAATGAGCAGTTCTTC.